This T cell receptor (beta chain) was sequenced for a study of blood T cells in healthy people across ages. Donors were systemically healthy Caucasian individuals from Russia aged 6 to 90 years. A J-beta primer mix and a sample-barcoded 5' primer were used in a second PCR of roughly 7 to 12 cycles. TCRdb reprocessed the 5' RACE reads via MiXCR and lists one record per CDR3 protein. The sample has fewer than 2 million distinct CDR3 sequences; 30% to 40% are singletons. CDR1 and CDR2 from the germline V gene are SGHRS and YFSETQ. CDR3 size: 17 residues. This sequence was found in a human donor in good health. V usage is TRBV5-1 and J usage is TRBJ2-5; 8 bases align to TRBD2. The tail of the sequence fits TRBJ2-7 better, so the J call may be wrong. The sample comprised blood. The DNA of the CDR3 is TGCGCCAGCAGCCCTAGAGGACTAGCAACGACAAATTACGAGCAGTACTTC. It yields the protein CASSPRGLATTNYEQYF.